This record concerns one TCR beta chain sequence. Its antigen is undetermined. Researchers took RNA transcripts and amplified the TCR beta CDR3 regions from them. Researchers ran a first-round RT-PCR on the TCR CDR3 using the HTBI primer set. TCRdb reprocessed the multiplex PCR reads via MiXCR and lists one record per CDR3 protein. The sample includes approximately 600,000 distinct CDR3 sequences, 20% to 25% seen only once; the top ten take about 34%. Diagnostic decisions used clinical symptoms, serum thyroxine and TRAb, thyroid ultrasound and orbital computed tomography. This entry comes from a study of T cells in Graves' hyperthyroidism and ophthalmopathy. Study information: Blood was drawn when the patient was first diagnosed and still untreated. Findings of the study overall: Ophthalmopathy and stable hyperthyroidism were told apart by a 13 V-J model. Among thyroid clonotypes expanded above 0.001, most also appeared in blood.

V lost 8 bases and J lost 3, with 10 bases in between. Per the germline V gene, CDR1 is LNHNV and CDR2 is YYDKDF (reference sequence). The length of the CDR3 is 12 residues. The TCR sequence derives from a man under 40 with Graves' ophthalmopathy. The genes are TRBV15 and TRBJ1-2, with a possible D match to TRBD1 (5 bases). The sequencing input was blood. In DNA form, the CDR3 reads TGTGCCACCCAGGGTACGGACTATGGCTACACCTTC. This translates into CATQGTDYGYTF.